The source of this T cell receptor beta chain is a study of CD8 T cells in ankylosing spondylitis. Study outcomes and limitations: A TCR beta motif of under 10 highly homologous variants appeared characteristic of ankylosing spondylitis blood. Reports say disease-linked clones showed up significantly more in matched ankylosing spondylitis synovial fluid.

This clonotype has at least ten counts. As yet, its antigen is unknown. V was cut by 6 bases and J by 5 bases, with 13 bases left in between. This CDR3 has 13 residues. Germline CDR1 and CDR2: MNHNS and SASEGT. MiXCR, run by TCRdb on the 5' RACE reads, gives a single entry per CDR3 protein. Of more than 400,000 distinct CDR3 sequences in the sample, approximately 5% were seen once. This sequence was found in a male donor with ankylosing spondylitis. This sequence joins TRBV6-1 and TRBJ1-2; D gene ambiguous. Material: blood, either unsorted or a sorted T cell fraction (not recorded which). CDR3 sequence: CASSPISAYGYTF. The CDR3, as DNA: TGTGCCAGCAGCCCGATCTCGGCTTATGGCTACACCTTC.